The 25 T cell receptor beta chains in this list originate from one sample, sequenced in a study of blood T cell repertoires in COVID-19. Libraries were prepared by immunoSEQ multiplex PCR; TCRdb keeps only in-frame clonotypes and omits some of them. The sample includes about 190,000 clones, approximately 90% seen only once; the top ten take 6.2%. The material sequenced was peripheral blood. Source of these receptors: a woman aged 40 to 49 who had recovered from COVID-19.

The rearrangement uses TRBV6-5 and TRBJ1-6, with 8 nucleotides matching TRBD1. The CDR3 contains 15 residues. V was pared by 7 bases and J by 3 bases, with 5 bases of the junction left unmatched. Germline V gene sequence: CDR1 MNHEY, CDR2 SVGAGI. DNA of the CDR3: TGTGCCAGCAACCCCGGACAGGGCTATAATTCACCCCTCCACTTT. Protein product: CASNPGQGYNSPLHF.

This rearrangement joins TRBV6-1 to TRBJ1-1; TRBD1 agrees at 8 bases. J lost 0 bases, V lost 1 base, and 7 bases had no gene match. The CDR3 is made up of 17 amino acids. Germline CDR1 MNHNS, CDR2 SASEGT. The DNA of the CDR3 is TGTGCCAGCAGTGAAGAAGGCAGGGGGCACATGAACACTGAAGCTTTCTTT. Its translation: CASSEEGRGHMNTEAFF.

This clone was detected only a few times. The J gene is TRBJ2-2, the V gene TRBV5-1; D may be TRBD2 (5 bases). V was cut by 4 bases and J by 7 bases, with 11 bases left in between. The CDR3 covers 13 residues. CDR1 and CDR2 from the germline V gene are SGHRS and YFSETQ. The DNA for the CDR3 is TGCGCCAGCAGCGGAAGAGAGGGCGGGGAGCTGTTTTTT. Protein: CASSGREGGELFF. Variable domain in full (rest from reference TRBV5-1 and TRBJ2-2): KAGVTQTPRYLIKTRGQQVTLSCSPISGHRSVSWYQQTPGQGLQFLFEYFSETQRNKGNFPGRFSGRQFSNSRSEMNVSTLELGDSALYLCASSGREGGELFFGEGSRLTVL.

V usage is TRBV6-4 and J usage is TRBJ1-6, with D perhaps TRBD1 (6 bases). Germline CDR1 MRHNA, CDR2 SNTAGT. V was pared by 4 bases and J by 5 bases, with 12 bases between. The length of the CDR3 is 15 residues. In DNA form, the CDR3 reads TGTGCCAGCAGTGCCCCGGGACATCATAATTCACCCCTCCACTTT. It encodes CASSAPGHHNSPLHF.

The chain employs TRBV12-1 and TRBJ2-3; the listed D gene, TRBD2, was not tested against the DNA. TRBV12-1 is an annotated pseudogene. The CDR3 is made up of 15 amino acids. For the CDR3, the DNA is TGTGCCAGCAGCTCAGCGGATTCTAGCACAGATACGCAGTATTTT. It specifies CASSSADSSTDTQYF.

The rearrangement links TRBV6-5 to TRBJ2-1, with 9 nucleotides matching TRBD2. The CDR3 has 15 residues. The junction had 4 bases not matched to a gene; V was cut back by 5 bases and J by 2 bases. In germline, CDR1 is MNHEY, CDR2 SVGAGI. For the CDR3, the DNA is TGTGCCAGCAGTCCGAGACTAGCGGCCTACAATGAGCAGTTCTTC. It encodes CASSPRLAAYNEQFF.

The CDR3 here is CASSLGDPRAGNTIYF. Here the CDR3 DNA reads TGTGCCAGCAGCTTAGGAGACCCACGAGCGGGAAACACCATATATTTT. The V call is TRBV7-9, the J call TRBJ1-3; D call uncertain. There are 16 residues in the CDR3. Germline lookup yields CDR1 SEHNR and CDR2 FQNEAQ (reference sequence). The ends were cut back, 1 base at V and 4 bases at J, with 14 bases in the middle. Full variable domain (remainder filled in from reference TRBV7-9 and TRBJ1-3): DTGVSQNPRHKITKRGQNVTFRCDPISEHNRLYWYRQTLGQGPEFLTYFQNEAQLEKSRLLSDRFSAERPKGSFSTLEIQRTEQGDSAMYLCASSLGDPRAGNTIYFGEGSWLTVV.

The V and J genes are TRBV3-1 (or the pseudogene TRBV3-2) and TRBJ2-1; TRBD2 matches at 10 bases. The CDR3 contains 16 residues. V was clipped by 2 bases and J by 4 bases; unmatched bases: 5. Germline assignment: CDR1 LGHDT and CDR2 YNNKEL (reference sequence). The CDR3 region is CASSQFNSGRYNEQFF. CDR3 sequence (DNA): TGTGCCAGCAGCCAATTTAATAGCGGGAGGTACAATGAGCAGTTCTTC.

V and J are TRBV30 and TRBJ1-2; TRBD1 might be the D (5 bases). Germline CDR1 reads GTSNPN; CDR2 reads SVGIG (reference sequence). Trimming cost V 2 bases and J 3 bases, with 13 bases left between them. The CDR3 loop spans 14 amino acids. The CDR3 bases are TGTGCCTGGAGTTTACCGCAGGGATACTATGGCTACACCTTC. Its protein product is CAWSLPQGYYGYTF.

This chain uses TRBV13 with TRBJ1-3; D perhaps matches TRBD1 (6 bases). This CDR3 comprises 14 residues. Trimming cost V 6 bases and J 0 bases, with 9 bases left between them. Germline values: CDR1 PRHDT, CDR2 FYEKMQ (reference sequence). CDR3 loop: CASRRTASGNTIYF. In DNA form, the CDR3 reads TGTGCCAGCAGGCGGACAGCCTCTGGAAACACCATATATTTT.

V and J are TRBV28 and TRBJ2-2; 9 nucleotides align to TRBD2. Germline CDR1 MDHEN, CDR2 SYDVKM. Trimming at V came to 6 bases and at J to 2 bases, leaving 10 bases not matched to a gene. This CDR3 region has 17 residues. The CDR3 DNA follows: TGTGCCAGCAGGGCATTGGGCGGGAGGGCCAACACCGGGGAGCTGTTTTTT. It is translated as CASRALGGRANTGELFF.

The gene calls are TRBV18 and TRBJ2-5; 12 nucleotides agree with TRBD2. V lost 0 bases and J lost 7; bases outside the gene matches: 12. CDR3 length: 18 amino acids. Germline lookup yields CDR1 KGHSH and CDR2 LQKENI. The CDR3 coding sequence is TGTGCCAGCTCACCACCCCTACGACTAGCGGGAGTCGGGGGGACCCAGTACTTC. Translating it yields CASSPPLRLAGVGGTQYF.

This sequence joins TRBV5-1 and TRBJ2-2; 9 bases are a match to TRBD2. Germline V lookup: CDR1 SGHRS, CDR2 YFSETQ. V was clipped by 1 base and J by 4 bases; unmatched bases: 5. This CDR3 region has 16 residues. This chain's CDR3 is CASSLSSGSGTGELFF. Written as DNA, the CDR3 is TGCGCCAGCAGCTTGAGTAGCGGGAGTGGCACCGGGGAGCTGTTTTTT.

V gene TRBV12-3 or TRBV12-4 combines with J gene TRBJ2-3; a possible D gene is TRBD2 (6 bases). V lost 5 bases and J lost 13, with 16 bases in between. CDR3 length: 12 amino acids. The CDR3 is CASSPRTRREYF. The CDR3 DNA is TGTGCCAGCAGTCCCCGGACCCGGAGGGAGTATTTT.

The rearrangement uses TRBV7-9 and TRBJ2-1; D is possibly TRBD2 (6 bases). The CDR3 has 16 residues. V shed 3 bases and J shed 5 bases, with 17 bases lying between them. From germline, CDR1 is SEHNR and CDR2 FQNEAQ (reference sequence). The CDR3 spells CASSFHSGLGDNEQFF. In nucleotides, the CDR3 is TGTGCCAGCAGCTTTCATAGCGGTCTGGGCGACAATGAGCAGTTCTTC.

CDR3 nucleotides: TGTGCCAGCAGTTACGCAGGGTTTGGTGGCTACACCTTC. This translates into CASSYAGFGGYTF. The chain links TRBV6-5 to TRBJ1-2; D might be TRBD1 (5 bases). The CDR3 has 13 amino acids. V dropped 2 bases and J dropped 7 bases, with 11 bases sitting between them. Germline CDR1 and CDR2: MNHEY and SVGAGI.

This clone was recorded only once. The chain uses TRBV5-5 and TRBJ2-1; D is perhaps TRBD2 (5 bases). The CDR3 consists of 16 residues. Germline-derived CDR1 and CDR2 are SGHKS and YYEKEE (reference sequence). V dropped 4 bases and J dropped 4 bases, with 18 bases sitting between them. CDR3 loop: CASSPKAEAEYNEQFF. For the CDR3, the DNA is TGTGCCAGCAGCCCAAAAGCGGAGGCGGAGTACAATGAGCAGTTCTTC.

The J gene is TRBJ2-1, the V gene TRBV7-8, with 13 bases identical to TRBD2. Germline assignment: CDR1 SGHVS and CDR2 FQNEAQ. The junction had 8 bases not matched to a gene; V was cut back by 0 bases and J by 0 bases. This CDR3 comprises 20 residues. The CDR3 protein is CASSLAVTSGRSLSYNEQFF. The CDR3 DNA is TGTGCCAGCAGCTTAGCTGTGACTAGCGGGAGGTCGCTCTCCTACAATGAGCAGTTCTTC. Combining the CDR3 with reference TRBV7-8 and TRBJ2-1 gives the whole variable domain GAGVSQSPRYKVAKRGQDVALRCDPISGHVSLFWYQQALGQGPEFLTYFQNEAQLDKSGLPSDRFFAERPEGSVSTLKIQRTQQEDSAVYLCASSLAVTSGRSLSYNEQFFGPGTRLTVL.

The rearrangement joins TRBV30 to TRBJ1-2; D remains ambiguous. CDR1 is GTSNPN, CDR2 SVGIG, per germline (reference sequence). The ends were cut back, 0 bases at V and 3 bases at J, with 8 bases in the middle. The CDR3 contains 13 residues. The CDR3 sequence is CAWSVSIDYGYTF. The CDR3 DNA reads as TGTGCCTGGAGTGTATCCATTGACTATGGCTACACCTTC.

This chain joins TRBV5-1 and TRBJ1-1; D gene ambiguous. Germline V gene data show CDR1 as SGHRS and CDR2 as YFSETQ. This CDR3 spans 13 amino acids. Trimming took off 7 bases at V and 2 bases at J, with 12 bases between the two ends. The CDR3 coding sequence is TGCGCCAGCGGCCTGGGGAGCAACACTGAAGCTTTCTTT. This codes for CASGLGSNTEAFF.

The DNA for the CDR3 is TGCGCCAGCAGCCAAGATGAAAGGGGAGGGAGCAATCAGCCCCAGCATTTT. It is translated as CASSQDERGGSNQPQHF. J is TRBJ1-5 and V is TRBV4-1; D perhaps matches TRBD1 (5 bases). The CDR3 spans 17 residues. Looked up from germline, CDR1 is MGHRA and CDR2 is YSYEKL. V shed 0 bases and J shed 1 base, with 13 bases lying between them.

This clone has only one observation. This chain joins TRBV5-6 and TRBJ2-3, with D uncertain. Germline assignment: CDR1 SGHDT and CDR2 YYEEEE. The CDR3 length is 15 residues. The ends were cut back, 1 base at V and 0 bases at J, with 9 bases in the middle. The CDR3 is CASSLSSNSTDTQYF. The CDR3 region has the DNA TGTGCCAGCAGCTTGTCCAGTAACAGCACAGATACGCAGTATTTT.

This chain uses TRBV7-9 with TRBJ1-1; 8 bases are shared with TRBD1. Germline lookup yields CDR1 SEHNR and CDR2 FQNEAQ (reference sequence). This CDR3 has 16 amino acids. With 7 bases clipped from V and 0 bases from J, the junction kept 10 bases outside the gene matches. This CDR3 reads CASKWTTGVMNTEAFF. The DNA for the CDR3 is TGTGCCAGCAAATGGACGACAGGGGTCATGAACACTGAAGCTTTCTTT.

The chain links TRBV5-1 to TRBJ2-1; D is perhaps TRBD1 (6 bases). The V and J ends lost 5 bases and 1 base respectively, with 10 bases between them. The germline CDR1 and CDR2 sequences are SGHRS and YFSETQ. This CDR3 comprises 14 residues. DNA for the CDR3: TGCGCCAGCAGGCCACAGGGTTCCTACAATGAGCAGTTCTTC. It specifies CASRPQGSYNEQFF.

The chain has TRBV28 and TRBJ1-4; 9 nucleotides line up with TRBD1. The germline CDR1 and CDR2 sequences are MDHEN and SYDVKM. V was pared by 7 bases and J by 6 bases, with 6 bases of the junction left unmatched. There are 14 residues in the CDR3. The CDR3 region is CASTPGQGYEKLFF. For the CDR3, the DNA is TGTGCCAGCACGCCGGGACAGGGCTATGAAAAACTGTTTTTT.